Below, 2 T cell receptor beta chains from the same sample are listed, as sequenced in a study of blood T cell repertoires in COVID-19. Assay: immunoSEQ multiplex PCR; the TCRdb copy retains only in-frame clones and omits some. The repertoire has fewer than 200,000 clones, 80% to 90% of them found once; the top ten carry less than 3.5%. Sequencing was carried out using peripheral blood. These receptors all come from a woman of 80 years or more with COVID-19, enrolled during active disease.

This clone was seen just once. The chain recombines TRBV7-7 with TRBJ2-1; 10 bases fit TRBD2. This CDR3 comprises 16 residues. Germline trimming cut 5 bases from V and 9 bases from J; bases unmatched to any gene: 13. Germline-derived CDR1 and CDR2 are SSHAT and FNYEAQ (reference sequence). CDR3 nucleotides: TGTGCCAGCAGCCCTCTTCTAGCGGGAGTAGAAAGTGAGCAGTTCTTC. This codes for CASSPLLAGVESEQFF.

The chain links TRBV2 to TRBJ1-6, with a weak D call TRBD1 (6 bases). From germline, CDR1 is SNHLY and CDR2 FYNNEI. The V gene lost 6 bases and the J gene lost 3 bases, with 9 bases spanning the gap. The length of the CDR3 is 14 residues. The CDR3 sequence is CASRRDNYNSPLHF. The CDR3 DNA sequence: TGTGCCAGCAGACGGGACAACTATAATTCACCCCTCCACTTT. The whole variable domain, remainder taken from reference TRBV2 and TRBJ1-6, is EPEVTQTPSHQVTQMGQEVILRCVPISNHLYFYWYRQILGQKVEFLVSFYNNEISEKSEIFDDQFSVERPDGSNFTLKIRSTKLEDSAMYFCASRRDNYNSPLHFGNGTRLTVT.